This T cell receptor (beta chain) was retrieved from a study of blood T cell repertoires in COVID-19. The table came from immunoSEQ multiplex PCR; TCRdb's copy has only in-frame clones and leaves some out. The sample comprises hundreds of thousands of clones, about 84% of which are singletons, and approximately 4.6% rests with the top ten. CDR3 size: 14 residues. The junction had 3 bases not matched to a gene; V was cut back by 3 bases and J by 7 bases. Per the germline V gene, CDR1 is MNHEY and CDR2 is SVGEGT. The chain combines TRBV6-2 or TRBV6-3 with TRBJ1-6; 7 bases map to TRBD1. The sequence derives from a man younger than 45 with acute COVID-19. Sequenced sample: PBMCs or T cells enriched from blood (not recorded which). CDR3 coding DNA: TGTGCCAGCAGTTATCGGACAGGCAATTCACCCCTCCACTTT. It translates to CASSYRTGNSPLHF.